These 7 T cell receptor beta chains came from one sample sequenced in a study of cytomegalovirus exposure and HLA in healthy donors. PCR involved 60 Vbeta and 13 Jbeta primers. Method: immunoSEQ multiplex PCR; TCRdb's copy keeps in-frame clones and lacks some. The table has 100,000 to 120,000 clones, approximately 84% seen once. Sequenced: PBMCs. The receptors stem from a man in his forties or fifties in good health and CMV-seronegative.

The V gene is TRBV5-1, the J gene TRBJ2-6; 9 bases map to TRBD1. V was pared by 3 bases and J by 0 bases, with 7 bases of the junction left unmatched. This CDR3 region has 18 residues. CDR1 and CDR2 from the germline V gene are SGHRS and YFSETQ. The CDR3: CASSWSGQGSSGANVLTF. Written as DNA, the CDR3 is TGCGCCAGCAGCTGGTCCGGACAGGGGTCCTCTGGGGCCAACGTCCTGACTTTC.

The rearrangement uses TRBV19 and TRBJ2-6, with TRBD2 matching over 8 bases. The CDR3 is 18 amino acids. Germline CDR1 is LNHDA and CDR2 is SQIVND (reference sequence). The trim removed 2 bases at V and 2 bases at J, leaving 8 bases unmatched. The CDR3 reads CASSIIRGGETGANVLTF. CDR3 coding DNA: TGTGCCAGTAGTATAATCCGGGGGGGCGAAACTGGGGCCAACGTCCTGACTTTC.

V gene TRBV28 combines with J gene TRBJ1-5; TRBD1 is a possible D gene (5 bases). The V end was cut by 8 bases, the J end by 4 bases, with 12 bases between. CDR1 and CDR2 from the germline V gene are MDHEN and SYDVKM. CDR3 length: 13 residues. CDR3 bases: TGTGCCAGCGGGCTGACAGAGAATCAGCCCCAGCATTTT. It translates to CASGLTENQPQHF. Drawing the rest from reference TRBV28 and TRBJ1-5, the complete variable domain is DVKVTQSSRYLVKRTGEKVFLECVQDMDHENMFWYRQDPGLGLRLIYFSYDVKMKEKGDIPEGYSVSREKKERFSLILESASTNQTSMYLCASGLTENQPQHFGDGTRLSIL.

The CDR3 nucleotides read TGTGCCAGCAGCCCGCAACAGGGGACGGGTGGCTACACCTTC. The encoded protein is CASSPQQGTGGYTF. This chain connects TRBV5-4 to TRBJ1-2, with 7 bases identical to TRBD1. J gave up 7 bases and V 4 bases, and 10 bases lay outside the gene matches. This CDR3 has 14 residues. Germline V gene sequence: CDR1 SGHNT, CDR2 YYREEE (reference sequence).

The gene calls are TRBV5-7 and TRBJ2-6, with D perhaps TRBD1 (6 bases). TRBV5-7 is known as an ORF, though its function is uncertain. Trimming left V 3 bases short and J 0 bases short, with 13 bases between. The CDR3 covers 17 residues. The CDR3 spells CASSWPQGSSGANVLTF. Here the CDR3 DNA reads TGTGCCAGCAGCTGGCCGCAGGGGAGCTCTGGGGCCAACGTCCTGACTTTC.

Concerning this clone itself: The conserved final phenylalanine or tryptophan is absent from the CDR3, which likely points to a read error. V gene TRBV5-6 combines with J gene TRBJ1-1; the match to TRBD1 covers 9 bases. Germline assignment: CDR1 SGHDT and CDR2 YYEEEE. The V segment lost 2 bases and the J segment 11 bases; nucleotides outside the gene matches: 13. CDR3 size: 15 residues. CDR3 residues: CASSLGRTGASRAFV. The CDR3 bases are TGTGCCAGCAGCTTAGGACGGACAGGGGCGTCTCGGGCTTTCGTT.

J is TRBJ1-4 and V is TRBV6-5; TRBD1 matches at 9 bases. The CDR3 length is 16 residues. The trim removed 4 bases at V and 0 bases at J, leaving 3 bases unmatched. CDR1 is MNHEY and CDR2 is SVGAGI in the germline V gene. CDR3 sequence (DNA): TGTGCCAGCAGTTCGGGACAGGGAGCAACTAATGAAAAACTGTTTTTT. Translated, it gives CASSSGQGATNEKLFF.